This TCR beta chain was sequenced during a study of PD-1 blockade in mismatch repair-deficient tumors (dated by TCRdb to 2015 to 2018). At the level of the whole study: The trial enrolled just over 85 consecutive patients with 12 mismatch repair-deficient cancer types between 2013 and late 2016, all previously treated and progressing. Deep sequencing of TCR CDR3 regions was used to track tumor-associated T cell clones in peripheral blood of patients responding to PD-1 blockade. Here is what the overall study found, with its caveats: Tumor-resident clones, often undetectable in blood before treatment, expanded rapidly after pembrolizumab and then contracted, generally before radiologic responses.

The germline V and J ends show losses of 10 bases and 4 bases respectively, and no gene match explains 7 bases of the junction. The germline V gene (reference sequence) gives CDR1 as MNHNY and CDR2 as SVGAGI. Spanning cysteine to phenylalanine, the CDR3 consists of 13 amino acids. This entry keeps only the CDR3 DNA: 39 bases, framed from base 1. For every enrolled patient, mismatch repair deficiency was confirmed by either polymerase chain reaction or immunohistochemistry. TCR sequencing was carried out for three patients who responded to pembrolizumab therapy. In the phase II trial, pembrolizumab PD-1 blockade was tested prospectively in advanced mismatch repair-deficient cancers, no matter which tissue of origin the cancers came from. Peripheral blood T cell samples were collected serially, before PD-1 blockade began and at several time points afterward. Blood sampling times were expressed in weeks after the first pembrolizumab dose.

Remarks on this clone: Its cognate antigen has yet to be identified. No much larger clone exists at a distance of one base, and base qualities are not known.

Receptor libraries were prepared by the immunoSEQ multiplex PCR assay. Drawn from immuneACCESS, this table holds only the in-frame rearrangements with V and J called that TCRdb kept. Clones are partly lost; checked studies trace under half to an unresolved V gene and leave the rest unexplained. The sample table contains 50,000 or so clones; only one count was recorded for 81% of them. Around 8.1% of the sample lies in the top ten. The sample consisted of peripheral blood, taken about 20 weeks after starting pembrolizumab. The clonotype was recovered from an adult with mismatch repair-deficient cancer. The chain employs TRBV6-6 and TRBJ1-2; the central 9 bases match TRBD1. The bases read TGTGCCACCGGGGACAGGGAGCTCTATGGCTACACCTTC. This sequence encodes CATGDRELYGYTF.